The 28 T cell receptor beta chains reported below all come from one sample, sequenced in a study of blood T cell repertoires in COVID-19 (dated by TCRdb to the early 2020s). The receptor library was made with the immunoSEQ multiplex PCR assay. TCRdb mirrors the immuneACCESS table, restricted to in-frame sequences. Some clones are absent from its copies; in checked studies, under half trace to an unresolved V gene, and the reason for the others is unknown. Within this sample are approximately 220,000 clones, with 85% to 90% of them counted one time only. The biggest ten clones account for under 4% of the sample. What was sequenced was PBMCs or T cells enriched from blood (not recorded which). The receptors here all came from a woman between 18 and 29 years old in a cohort exposed to, infected with or recovered from COVID-19 (not recorded which).

This chain connects TRBV11-3 to TRBJ1-1; weak D call: TRBD1 (6 bases). Germline CDR1 SGHNT, CDR2 YENEEA. Trimming pared 4 bases from V and 1 base from J, leaving 22 bases between. There are 18 residues in the CDR3. The CDR3 loop is CASSSPGTSWTWNTEAFF. The CDR3 nucleotides read TGTGCCAGCAGCTCTCCCGGGACAAGTTGGACATGGAACACTGAAGCTTTCTTT.

J is TRBJ2-3 and V is TRBV27; possible D gene TRBD2, 6 bases. CDR1 and CDR2 from the germline V gene are MNHEY and SMNVEV (reference sequence). CDR3 length equals 14 residues. With 6 bases removed from V and 2 bases from J, the gap between germline ends came to 12 bases. CDR3 amino acids: CASRETSNTDTQYF. As DNA, the CDR3 is TGTGCCAGCAGGGAAACTAGCAACACAGATACGCAGTATTTT.

This sequence joins TRBV2 and TRBJ1-1; D is uncertain. Germline V CDR1 and CDR2: SNHLY, FYNNEI. The length of the CDR3 is 13 residues. V was shortened by 4 bases and J by 0 bases, with 6 bases between the two germline ends. The CDR3, as DNA: TGTGCCAGCAGTGGAGTAATGAACACTGAAGCTTTCTTT. Amino acid sequence: CASSGVMNTEAFF.

The chain is built from TRBV6-5 and TRBJ1-2, with a possible D match to TRBD1 (6 bases). Germline CDR1 is MNHEY and CDR2 is SVGAGI. The CDR3 has 13 residues. Trimming cost V 10 bases and J 2 bases, with 14 bases left between them. In nucleotides, the CDR3 is TGTGCCACCAACCTAGGACAGAACTATGGCTACACCTTC. It specifies CATNLGQNYGYTF.

The V call is TRBV27, the J call TRBJ2-5; TRBD1 matches 7 bases. The CDR3 is 12 residues long. CDR1 and CDR2 from the germline V gene are MNHEY and SMNVEV (reference sequence). The J segment lost 3 bases and the V segment lost 5 bases, leaving 0 bases of the junction unmatched. The CDR3 protein is CASSQGEETQYF. As DNA, the CDR3 is TGTGCCAGCAGTCAGGGGGAAGAGACCCAGTACTTC.

The chain links TRBV27 to TRBJ1-1; the D gene is possibly TRBD1 (6 bases). The germline CDR1 and CDR2 sequences are MNHEY and SMNVEV (reference sequence). V shed 3 bases and J shed 2 bases, with 13 bases lying between them. The CDR3 is made up of 15 amino acids. The CDR3 here is CASSLLQGLNTEAFF. The CDR3 coding sequence is TGTGCCAGCAGTTTGCTACAGGGACTAAACACTGAAGCTTTCTTT.

V is TRBV12-3 or TRBV12-4 and J is TRBJ1-2; no firm D call. The CDR3 has 12 residues. Trimming stripped 1 base from V and 4 bases from J, with 4 bases between. CDR3 sequence reads: CASSLGPYGYTF. CDR3 DNA: TGTGCCAGCAGTTTAGGGCCCTATGGCTACACCTTC.

The V and J genes are TRBV18 and TRBJ1-1; TRBD1 might be the D (6 bases). Germline-derived CDR1 and CDR2 are KGHSH and LQKENI. V was pared by 0 bases and J by 1 base, with 9 bases between. The CDR3 is made up of 15 amino acids. The CDR3 DNA reads as TGTGCCAGCTCACCACCTCAGGGGCCGAACACTGAAGCTTTCTTT. Residues: CASSPPQGPNTEAFF.

V usage is TRBV2 and J usage is TRBJ2-5, with 7 bases identical to TRBD2. Unmatched junction bases numbered 6, after V lost 6 bases and J lost 5 bases. CDR1 is SNHLY, CDR2 FYNNEI, per germline. The CDR3 sequence is 13 residues long. The CDR3 here is CASRAGADETQYF. The DNA of the CDR3 is TGTGCCAGCAGGGCGGGAGCGGATGAGACCCAGTACTTC.

The chain carries TRBV6-6 and TRBJ2-2, with D perhaps matching TRBD1 (5 bases). There are 13 residues in the CDR3. V lost 8 bases to trimming and J lost 0 bases, with 7 bases between them. Germline V CDR1 and CDR2: MNHNY, SVGAGI (reference sequence). The CDR3 protein is CASAGTNTGELFF. The DNA for the CDR3 is TGTGCCAGCGCAGGGACGAACACCGGGGAGCTGTTTTTT.

This clone has a single count. The chain recombines TRBV2 with TRBJ1-2; 9 nucleotides line up with TRBD1. This CDR3 is 14 amino acids long. Trimming at V came to 7 bases and at J to 4 bases, leaving 7 bases not matched to a gene. Germline V lookup: CDR1 SNHLY, CDR2 FYNNEI. The CDR3 loop is CASNLGQGSYGYTF. The DNA for the CDR3 is TGTGCCAGCAACTTAGGACAGGGGAGCTATGGCTACACCTTC.

V usage is TRBV10-3 and J usage is TRBJ2-7; 9 nucleotides align to TRBD1. The CDR3 is 11 amino acids. With V trimmed by 9 bases and J by 5 bases, 2 bases remained unmatched. From germline, CDR1 is ENHRY and CDR2 SYGVKD. CDR3 residues: CAMGDRDEQYF. The CDR3 nucleotides are TGTGCCATGGGGGACAGGGACGAGCAGTACTTC.

The chain uses TRBV7-3 and TRBJ2-2; a weak D match, TRBD2 (5 bases). V was pared by 5 bases and J by 0 bases, with 19 bases between. Germline assignment: CDR1 SGHTA and CDR2 FQGTGA. The CDR3 totals 18 residues. The DNA of the CDR3 is TGTGCCAGCAGCCTCGTACCCCAGCGGTCTGCGAACACCGGGGAGCTGTTTTTT. It yields the protein CASSLVPQRSANTGELFF.

The V gene is TRBV6-1, the J gene TRBJ2-7; D is perhaps TRBD1 (6 bases). This CDR3 is built from 15 residues. V dropped 0 bases and J dropped 0 bases, with 9 bases sitting between them. Germline CDR1 is MNHNS and CDR2 is SASEGT. The CDR3 coding sequence is TGTGCCAGCAGTGAAGCGACAGGTTACTCCTACGAGCAGTACTTC. Residues: CASSEATGYSYEQYF.

The chain employs TRBV11-3 and TRBJ2-2; the match to TRBD1 covers 7 bases. V was clipped by 1 base and J by 7 bases; unmatched bases: 12. This CDR3 spans 17 amino acids. Germline-derived CDR1 and CDR2 are SGHNT and YENEEA. The CDR3 loop is CASSLGLGQAAGGELFF. The CDR3 DNA reads as TGTGCCAGCAGCTTAGGATTAGGACAGGCTGCGGGCGGGGAGCTGTTTTTT. Full variable domain (missing parts from reference TRBV11-3 and TRBJ2-2): EAGVVQSPRYKIIEKKQPVAFWCNPISGHNTLYWYLQNLGQGPELLIRYENEEAVDDSQLPKDRFSAERLKGVDSTLKIQPAELGDSAVYLCASSLGLGQAAGGELFFGEGSRLTVL.

This clone was counted once. The chain employs TRBV27 and TRBJ2-1; TRBD2 aligns across 7 bases. This CDR3 has 16 residues. Germline V lookup: CDR1 MNHEY, CDR2 SMNVEV (reference sequence). J lost 3 bases, V lost 2 bases, and 7 bases had no gene match. CDR3 protein: CASSLPGGKFYNEQFF. The CDR3 DNA reads TGTGCCAGCAGTTTACCCGGGGGGAAGTTCTACAATGAGCAGTTCTTC.

The J gene is TRBJ2-1, the V gene TRBV5-5; D perhaps matches TRBD2 (7 bases). Germline V CDR1 and CDR2: SGHKS, YYEKEE (reference sequence). The CDR3 sequence is 18 residues long. Trimming cost V 1 base and J 5 bases, with 22 bases left between them. The DNA of the CDR3 is TGTGCCAGCAGCTTGCCCTCTTTTGCGGGGGCCCAGGACAATGAGCAGTTCTTC. Its translation: CASSLPSFAGAQDNEQFF.

This chain connects TRBV6-1 to TRBJ2-1; possibly TRBD1 for D (5 bases). This CDR3 is built from 12 residues. Germline V gene sequence: CDR1 MNHNS, CDR2 SASEGT. The ends were cut back, 0 bases at V and 12 bases at J, with 9 bases in the middle. This chain's CDR3 is CASSEAQGRQFF. Here the CDR3 DNA reads TGTGCCAGCAGTGAAGCGCAGGGCAGGCAGTTCTTC.

Only one count was recorded for this clone. The V call is TRBV21-1, the J call TRBJ1-2; the table's D call TRBD1 went unverified against the DNA. TRBV21-1 is tagged as a pseudogene. CDR3 length equals 14 residues. The DNA of the CDR3 is TGTGCCAGCAGCTGCGTACAGCCCAACTATGGCTACACCTTC. It is translated as CASSCVQPNYGYTF.

The chain is built from TRBV21-1 and TRBJ1-5. TRBV21-1 represents a pseudogene. The CDR3 length is 17 residues. CDR3 residues: CASSTPQEVVSNQPQHF. Here the CDR3 DNA reads TGTGCCAGCAGCACCCCCCAGGAGGTTGTAAGCAATCAGCCCCAGCATTTT.

This sequence joins TRBV7-8 and TRBJ2-1, with 8 nucleotides matching TRBD2. Losses at the gene ends were 1 base for V and 0 bases for J; bases not matched to a gene: 2. The germline V gene encodes CDR1 SGHVS and CDR2 FQNEAQ. The CDR3 has 16 amino acids. CDR3 in DNA: TGTGCCAGCAGCTTAGGCACTAGCGGCTCCTACAATGAGCAGTTCTTC. Encoded protein: CASSLGTSGSYNEQFF. Filled out from reference TRBV7-8 and TRBJ2-1, the complete variable domain reads GAGVSQSPRYKVAKRGQDVALRCDPISGHVSLFWYQQALGQGPEFLTYFQNEAQLDKSGLPSDRFFAERPEGSVSTLKIQRTQQEDSAVYLCASSLGTSGSYNEQFFGPGTRLTVL.

J is TRBJ1-1 and V is TRBV6-5; 7 positions match TRBD1. The CDR3 runs 14 residues. V shed 5 bases, J shed 4 bases, and the junction held 7 bases outside the gene matches. The germline V gene encodes CDR1 MNHEY and CDR2 SVGAGI. The CDR3 reads CASSQKTGRTEAFF. The CDR3 nucleotides read TGTGCCAGCAGTCAGAAGACAGGGCGCACTGAAGCTTTCTTT.

V and J are TRBV7-2 and TRBJ1-1, with 8 bases lining up with TRBD1. This CDR3 spans 15 amino acids. Germline loops: CDR1 SGHTA, CDR2 FQGNSA. After removal of 4 bases from V and 5 bases from J, the junction contained 9 bases not matched to a gene. The CDR3 nucleotides read TGTGCCAGCAGCTCCGACAGGGGAGAGTGGACTGAAGCTTTCTTT. It is translated as CASSSDRGEWTEAFF.

This chain joins TRBV19 and TRBJ1-2, with 9 bases lining up with TRBD1. With V trimmed by 7 bases and J by 3 bases, 21 bases remained unmatched. This CDR3 has 19 amino acids. Germline loops: CDR1 LNHDA, CDR2 SQIVND (reference sequence). The CDR3 DNA sequence: TGTGCCAGTACTCTGGGACAGGGAATACCTTGGTCCTTAGACTATGGCTACACCTTC. Amino acid sequence: CASTLGQGIPWSLDYGYTF.

The chain recombines TRBV19 with TRBJ1-4; possibly TRBD1 for D (5 bases). The CDR3 spans 16 residues. Looked up from germline, CDR1 is LNHDA and CDR2 is SQIVND (reference sequence). The V end was cut by 5 bases, the J end by 3 bases, with 16 bases between. The CDR3 spells CASSPIPDRSNEKLFF. For the CDR3, the DNA is TGTGCCAGTAGTCCGATTCCAGACAGATCTAATGAAAAACTGTTTTTT.

J is TRBJ2-3 and V is TRBV3-1 (or the pseudogene TRBV3-2); the match to TRBD2 covers 7 bases. Trimming took 1 base from V and 2 from J; bases not matched to a gene: 3. CDR1 is LGHDT, CDR2 YNNKEL, per germline (reference sequence). This CDR3 has 15 residues. The CDR3 DNA reads TGTGCCAGCAGCCAAGTCAGCGGGGACACAGATACGCAGTATTTT. As protein: CASSQVSGDTDTQYF.

This chain uses TRBV9 with TRBJ2-1; 7 nucleotides agree with TRBD2. The CDR3 extends over 15 amino acids. V shed 4 bases and J 5 bases; nucleotides not matched to a gene: 9. CDR1 SGDLS and CDR2 YYNGEE come from the germline V gene. CDR3 sequence reads: CASSIGGTINNEQFF. The CDR3 region has the DNA TGTGCCAGCAGCATTGGGGGGACTATCAACAATGAGCAGTTCTTC.

The rearrangement links TRBV7-6 to TRBJ1-2, with TRBD1 identical over 9 bases. Per the germline V gene, CDR1 is SGHVS and CDR2 is FNYEAQ. Trimming at V came to 5 bases and at J to 2 bases, leaving 6 bases not matched to a gene. The CDR3 spans 15 residues. The CDR3 protein is CASSPRQGGNYGYTF. The CDR3 DNA is TGTGCCAGCAGCCCCCGACAGGGGGGGAACTATGGCTACACCTTC.